The 11 T cell receptor beta chains below come from one sample, sequenced in a study of Graves' ophthalmopathy and Graves' hyperthyroidism. The TCR beta CDR3 regions underwent amplification from RNA transcripts. Second-round multiplex PCR came after first-round RT-PCR with HTBI primers. In TCRdb, the multiplex PCR reads were re-called with MiXCR into one record per CDR3 protein. In the table there are about 220,000 distinct CDR3 sequences, about 22% of which are singletons. Material for sequencing was peripheral blood. All receptors come from a woman aged 45 to 65 with Graves' ophthalmopathy.

The sample holds many counts of this clonotype. The chain recombines TRBV5-6 with TRBJ2-7, with 8 bases fitting TRBD1. Looked up from germline, CDR1 is SGHDT and CDR2 is YYEEEE. Germline trimming cut 4 bases from V and 7 bases from J; bases unmatched to any gene: 4. The CDR3 runs to 12 residues. CDR3 in DNA: TGTGCCAGCAGCAGGACAGGGTGGGAGCAGTACTTC. This gives the protein CASSRTGWEQYF.

There are many counts of this clonotype. This chain links TRBV27 with TRBJ1-2; D remains ambiguous. Germline V CDR1 and CDR2: MNHEY, SMNVEV (reference sequence). The CDR3 length is 13 residues. Trimming took 1 base from V and 8 from J, leaving 11 bases between them. For the CDR3, the DNA is TGTGCCAGCAGTTTATTTGTAAATGAAGGCTACACCTTC. Its protein is CASSLFVNEGYTF.

This clonotype was counted at least ten times. V usage is TRBV5-4 and J usage is TRBJ2-7; D unresolved. The CDR3 runs to 13 residues. Germline assignment: CDR1 SGHNT and CDR2 YYREEE (reference sequence). Trimming pared 0 bases from V and 3 bases from J, leaving 7 bases between. Here the CDR3 DNA reads TGTGCCAGCAGCTTGGGCGAATACTACGAGCAGTACTTC. It is translated as CASSLGEYYEQYF.

V gene TRBV20-1 combines with J gene TRBJ1-1; D ambiguous. The germline V and J ends were trimmed by 2 bases and 4 bases, with 14 bases remaining between them. CDR3 length: 14 residues. Germline-derived CDR1 and CDR2 are DFQATT and SNEGSKA (reference sequence). CDR3 nucleotides: TGCAGTGCTAGAAAATCAGGTCTAGGCACTGAAGCTTTCTTT. Its translation is CSARKSGLGTEAFF.

This clonotype was counted many times. This chain's CDR3 is CASSRTPTQEAFF. In DNA, the CDR3 is TGTGCCAGCAGCCGGACCCCAACACAAGAAGCTTTCTTT. V gene TRBV11-2 combines with J gene TRBJ1-1; no clear D. Trimming left V 5 bases short and J 8 bases short, with 15 bases between. The CDR3 loop spans 13 amino acids. The germline V gene encodes CDR1 SGHAT and CDR2 FQNNGV.

This clonotype was seen many times. This chain links TRBV7-2 with TRBJ2-7, with D possibly TRBD2 on 6 matching bases. CDR3 length: 12 amino acids. Trimming stripped 7 bases from V and 2 bases from J, with 9 bases between. Germline assignment: CDR1 SGHTA and CDR2 FQGNSA. The DNA of the CDR3 is TGTGCCAGCACCCGCGGGGCCTACGAGCAGTACTTC. It codes for CASTRGAYEQYF.

This clonotype was counted ten times or more. The J gene is TRBJ2-7, the V gene TRBV19; a weak D match, TRBD1 (6 bases). The germline V and J ends were trimmed by 9 bases and 0 bases, with 21 bases remaining between them. The CDR3 is made up of 16 amino acids. Germline-derived CDR1 and CDR2 are LNHDA and SQIVND (reference sequence). CDR3 in amino acids: CASSRGGGRSSYEQYF. In DNA, the CDR3 is TGTGCCAGCTCCAGGGGTGGCGGGCGGAGCTCCTACGAGCAGTACTTC.

This clonotype was seen at least ten times. The chain joins TRBV6-1 to TRBJ1-5, with unresolved D. Trimming removed 4 bases from V and 6 bases from J, with 7 bases in between. Germline CDR1 and CDR2: MNHNS and SASEGT. This CDR3 comprises 12 residues. The CDR3 nucleotides read TGTGCCAGCAGTGGGGTGGGTCAGCCCCAGCATTTT. Protein sequence: CASSGVGQPQHF.

This clonotype was detected many times. This chain uses TRBV20-1 with TRBJ1-6, with D tentatively TRBD1 (6 bases). Germline V gene data show CDR1 as DFQATT and CDR2 as SNEGSKA (reference sequence). The CDR3 runs 13 residues. V was pared by 0 bases and J by 9 bases, with 9 bases between. The CDR3 is CSAREQQGSPLHF. As DNA, the CDR3 is TGCAGTGCTAGAGAGCAACAGGGTTCACCCCTCCACTTT.

This clonotype was seen a few times. This chain links TRBV7-9 with TRBJ2-2, with a weak D call TRBD2 (6 bases). The CDR3 is made up of 15 amino acids. Trimming removed 4 bases at V and 3 bases at J, with 12 bases between. The germline V gene has CDR1 SEHNR and CDR2 FQNEAQ (reference sequence). The CDR3 loop is CASSSRGGHTGELFF. The CDR3 DNA reads as TGTGCCAGCAGCTCAAGGGGAGGACACACCGGGGAGCTGTTTTTT.

This clonotype was seen at least ten times. V gene TRBV27 combines with J gene TRBJ2-5; 11 bases are shared with TRBD2. CDR3 length equals 13 residues. Germline CDR1 MNHEY, CDR2 SMNVEV (reference sequence). The trim removed 6 bases at V and 5 bases at J, leaving 2 bases unmatched. The CDR3 nucleotides are TGTGCCAGCAGCACTAGCGGGAGTGAGACCCAGTACTTC. It is translated as CASSTSGSETQYF.